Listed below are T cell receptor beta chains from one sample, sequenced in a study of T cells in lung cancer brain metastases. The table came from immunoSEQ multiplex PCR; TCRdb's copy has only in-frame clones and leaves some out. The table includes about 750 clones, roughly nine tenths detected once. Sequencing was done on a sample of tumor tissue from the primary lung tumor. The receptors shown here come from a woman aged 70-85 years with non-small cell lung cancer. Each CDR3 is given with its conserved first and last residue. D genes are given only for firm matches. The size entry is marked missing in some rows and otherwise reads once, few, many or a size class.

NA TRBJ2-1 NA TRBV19 TGTGCCACCACGTCCTTTGTTGGGCAGTTCTTC CATTSFVGQFF
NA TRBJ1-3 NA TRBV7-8 TGTGCCAGCAGCTTAGACGGGGCTGGAAACACCATATATTTT CASSLDGAGNTIYF
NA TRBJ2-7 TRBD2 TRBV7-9 TGTGCCAGCAGCCCCACTAGCGTCTACGAGCAGTACTTC CASSPTSVYEQYF
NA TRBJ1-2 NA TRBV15 TGTGCCACCAGCAGAGGCGCCGACTATGGCTACACCTTC CATSRGADYGYTF
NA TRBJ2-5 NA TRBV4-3 TGCGCCAGCAGCCAAGATCCCGGCATCCCGGAGGAGACCCAGTACTTC CASSQDPGIPEETQYF
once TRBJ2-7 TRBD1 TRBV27 TGTGCCAGCAGTTTCTTGGGGACAGGCAACTACGAGCAGTACTTC CASSFLGTGNYEQYF
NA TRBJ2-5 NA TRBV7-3 TGTGCCAGCAGCCTAGATGCGGGCCACCAAGAGACCCAGTACTTC CASSLDAGHQETQYF
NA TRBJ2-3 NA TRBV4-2 TGTGCCAGCAGCCAAGGGGGGTGGACAGATACGCAGTATTTT CASSQGGWTDTQYF
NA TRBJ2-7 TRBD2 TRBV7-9 TGTGCCAGCAGCTTAGGGTCCAGCGGGAGAGGGACCTACGAGCAGTACTTC CASSLGSSGRGTYEQYF
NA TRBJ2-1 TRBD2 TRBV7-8 TGTGCCAGCAGCTTAACGCGGGAGACCCTGGAGGGGCAGTTCTTC CASSLTRETLEGQFF
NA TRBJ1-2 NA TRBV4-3 TGCGCCAGCAGCCAGGCACAGGGAACCTATGGCTACACCTTC CASSQAQGTYGYTF
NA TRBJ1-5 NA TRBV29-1 TGCAGCGTGAGTGGCCTATACAATCAGCCCCAGCATTTT CSVSGLYNQPQHF
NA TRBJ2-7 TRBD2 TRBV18 TGTGCCAGCTCACCACGGGCTAGCGGAAGCGTCGAGCAGTACTTC CASSPRASGSVEQYF
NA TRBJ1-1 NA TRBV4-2 TGTGCCAGCAGCCAGGGGCCGGACACTGAAGCTTTCTTT CASSQGPDTEAFF
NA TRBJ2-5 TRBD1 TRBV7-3 TGTGCCAGCAGCCGGGACAGGGGGGGCGAGACCCAGTACTTC CASSRDRGGETQYF
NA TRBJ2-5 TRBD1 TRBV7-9 TGTGCCAGCAGCTTAGCTCACGGGACAGGGGTAGAGACCCAGTACTTC CASSLAHGTGVETQYF
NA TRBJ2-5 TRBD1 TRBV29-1 TGCAGCGGGGCGAGTGCAGGACAGGGTTGGGAGACCCAGTACTTC CSGASAGQGWETQYF
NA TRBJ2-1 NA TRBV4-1 TGCGCCAGCAGCCAAGCACCGGTTCTCTCTGAGCAGTTCTTC CASSQAPVLSEQFF
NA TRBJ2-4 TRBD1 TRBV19 TGTGCCAGTAGCAACCCGGGACAGGTAAACATTCAGTACTTC CASSNPGQVNIQYF
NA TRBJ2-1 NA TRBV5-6 TGTGCCAGCAGCTTGGGTGAGACACGTCGTAGGATCTACAATGAGCAGTTCTTC CASSLGETRRRIYNEQFF
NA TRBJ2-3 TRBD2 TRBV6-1 TGTGCCAGCAGCCGACTAGCGGGGAGCACAGATACGCAGTATTTT CASSRLAGSTDTQYF
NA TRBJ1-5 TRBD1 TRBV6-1 TGTGCCAGCAGTGATACCCGGACAGGGAATAGCAATCAGCCCCAGCATTTT CASSDTRTGNSNQPQHF
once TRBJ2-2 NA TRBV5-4 TGTGCCAGCAGCTTGCCAGGGTGGACCGGGGAGCTGTTTTTT CASSLPGWTGELFF
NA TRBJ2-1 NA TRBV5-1 TGCGCCAGCAGCCCGGGACGTACAACTGGAGATGAGCAGTTCTTC CASSPGRTTGDEQFF
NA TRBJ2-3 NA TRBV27 TGTGCCAGCAGTTTATGGGGGGGCCGTAGCACAGATACGCAGTATTTT CASSLWGGRSTDTQYF
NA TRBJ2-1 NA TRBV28 TGTGCCAGCAGTCCCTTGCTGGCCCGGAAGTTCTTC CASSPLLARKFF
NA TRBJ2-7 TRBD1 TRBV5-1 TGCGCCAGCAGCTTGGGGCATCGGGACAGTACCTACGAGCAGTACTTC CASSLGHRDSTYEQYF
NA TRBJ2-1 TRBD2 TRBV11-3 TGTGCCAGCAGCTTAGGTGGGACTAGCGGGGGGGCCGATGAGCAGTTCTTC CASSLGGTSGGADEQFF
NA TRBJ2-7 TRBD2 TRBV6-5 TGTGCCAGCAGTCAGATAGCGGGGCCGAACTACGAGCAGTACTTC CASSQIAGPNYEQYF
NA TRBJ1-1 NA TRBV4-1 TGCGCCAGCAGCCAAGATCCCGGGGGCCTTGAAGCTTTCTTT CASSQDPGGLEAFF
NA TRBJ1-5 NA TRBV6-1 TGTGCCAGCAGTGATTATGGGTACAATCAGCCCCAGCATTTT CASSDYGYNQPQHF
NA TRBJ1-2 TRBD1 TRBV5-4 TGTGCCAGCAGCTTGGAGGCAGGGGGCAACTATGGCTACACCTTC CASSLEAGGNYGYTF
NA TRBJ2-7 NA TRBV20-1 TGCAGTGCCGCCCCCAGGGGAGCTCTGCACTTC CSAAPRGALHF
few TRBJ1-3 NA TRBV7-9 TGTGCCAGCAGCACCGGGGGGGGCGGCCCTGGAAACACCATATATTTT CASSTGGGGPGNTIYF
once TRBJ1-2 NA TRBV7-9 TGTGCCAGCAGCTTTCGACCAGGGGATGGCTACACCTTC CASSFRPGDGYTF
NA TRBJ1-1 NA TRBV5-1 TGCGCTAGCAGCCCGACGGGGGTAGGGACTGAAGCTTTCTTT CASSPTGVGTEAFF
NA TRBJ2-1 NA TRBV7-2 TGTGCCAGCAGCTTAGCGGCAGGGGCCAATGAGCAGTTCTTC CASSLAAGANEQFF
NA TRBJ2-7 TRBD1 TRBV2 TGTGCCAGGGGGACAGGGGCGACCTACGAGCAGTACTTC CARGTGATYEQYF
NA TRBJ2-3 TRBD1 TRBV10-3 TGTGCCATCAGTGAGTCGGGGGACAGCCTCACAGATACGCAGTATTTT CAISESGDSLTDTQYF
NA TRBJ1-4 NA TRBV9 TGTGCCAGCAGCGTTGGGACCAGGGAAGAAAAACTGTTTTTT CASSVGTREEKLFF